A selection of T cell receptor beta chains follows, all from one sample in a study of CD4 and CD8 cells across lung adenocarcinoma regions. TCRdb passed the PCR reads through MiXCR, listing each CDR3 protein once. Of 20,000 to 25,000 distinct CDR3 sequences detected, 52% appear once; the ten largest clones hold 20% to 25%. Input material: CD4+ T cells from the center of a lung tumor. The receptors here all came from a male donor with lung adenocarcinoma. The CD4 and CD8 labels of this study may be unreliable. Both conserved end residues are part of each CDR3. Fields, in order: CDR3 protein, CDR3 DNA, D gene, J gene, clone size, V gene. D genes are given only for firm matches. The listing skips clone size in some rows; elsewhere it reads once, few, many or a size class.

CDR3: CASSQAGACAKNTQYF
DNA: TGTGCCAGCAGCCAAGCGGGCGCGTGCGCCAAAAATACGCAGTACTTC
D: .
J: TRBJ2-7
size: .
V: TRBV4-2

CDR3: CAGGDGGGDQDTQYF
DNA: TGTGCCGGCGGTGACGGGGGCGGGGACCAAGATACGCAGTACTTT
D: .
J: TRBJ2-3
size: .
V: TRBV6-1

CDR3: CASSELADTQYF
DNA: TGTGCCAGCAGTGAACTGGCAGATACGCAGTATTTT
D: .
J: TRBJ2-3
size: .
V: TRBV6-1

CDR3: CASSRQGVQPLHF
DNA: TGTGCCAGCAGCAGACAGGGGGTTCAGCCCCTGCACTTT
D: TRBD1
J: TRBJ1-5
size: .
V: TRBV6-1

CDR3: CASEGLGGADTQYF
DNA: TGTGCGAGTGAAGGACTAGGCGGCGCAGATACGCAGTACTTC
D: TRBD2
J: TRBJ2-7
size: .
V: TRBV6-1

CDR3: CARGLQSGSPDEQFF
DNA: TGTGCCAGGGGACTCCAGTCCGGAAGTCCAGATGAGCAGTTTTTT
D: .
J: TRBJ2-2
size: .
V: TRBV6-1

CDR3: CASSSVGETQYF
DNA: TGCGCCAGCTCCTCGGTAGGGGAGACCCAGTACTTC
D: .
J: TRBJ2-5
size: .
V: TRBV4-1

CDR3: CASSSHDRGLSGEQFF
DNA: TGTGCCAGCAGCTCCCATGACAGGGGGCTAAGCGGTGAGCAGTTCTTC
D: TRBD1
J: TRBJ2-1
size: .
V: TRBV7-2

CDR3: CASSLAEYNEQFF
DNA: TGTGCCAGCAGTCTAGCGGAGTACAATGAGCAGTTCTTC
D: TRBD2
J: TRBJ2-1
size: many
V: TRBV6-2/TRBV6-3

CDR3: CASSLGPEAGELFF
DNA: TGTGCCAGCAGCTTAGGCCCCGAGGCCGGGGAGCTGTTTTTT
D: .
J: TRBJ2-2
size: once
V: TRBV11-3

CDR3: CASRSGQLYGYTF
DNA: TGTGCCAGCAGGTCTGGACAGCTCTATGGCTACACCTTC
D: .
J: TRBJ1-2
size: .
V: TRBV6-1

CDR3: CASSEASGTELETGELFF
DNA: TGTGCCAGCAGTGAAGCTTCCGGGACGGAACTAGAGACCGGGGAGCTGTTTTTT
D: .
J: TRBJ2-2
size: .
V: TRBV6-1

CDR3: CAGIPAAGTDAQYF
DNA: TGTGCCGGCATCCCGGCTGCGGGAACAGATGCGCAGTACTTC
D: .
J: TRBJ2-4
size: .
V: TRBV6-1

CDR3: CASSYKGVRTQYF
DNA: TGTGCCAGCAGTTACAAGGGCGTGAGGACGCAGTATTTT
D: .
J: TRBJ2-3
size: medium-sized
V: TRBV6-5

CDR3: CASSPRAGSNEQYF
DNA: TGCGCCAGCAGTCCCCGGGCGGGCTCCAACGAGCAGTATTTC
D: .
J: TRBJ2-6
size: .
V: TRBV5-1

CDR3: CASSQVSAGYTDTQYF
DNA: TGCGCCAGCAGCCAAGTTAGTGCGGGCTACACAGATACGCAGTATTTT
D: .
J: TRBJ2-3
size: few
V: TRBV4-1

CDR3: CASSVTGSSGNTIYF
DNA: TGTGCCAGCAGTGTTACAGGGAGCTCTGGAAACACCATATATTTT
D: .
J: TRBJ1-3
size: many
V: TRBV6-1

CDR3: CASSYRGQGTYEQYF
DNA: TGTGCCAGCAGTTACAGGGGACAGGGGACCTACGAGCAGTACTTC
D: TRBD1
J: TRBJ2-7
size: many
V: TRBV6-5

CDR3: CASSPRASISYNEQFF
DNA: TGCGCCAGCAGCCCCCGAGCCTCTATATCCTACAATGAGCAGTTCTTC
D: .
J: TRBJ2-1
size: many
V: TRBV5-1

CDR3: CAMSLQAVSTEEQFF
DNA: TGTGCCATGAGCCTCCAGGCCGTAAGTACCGAGGAGCAGTTTTTT
D: .
J: TRBJ2-2
size: .
V: TRBV10-3

CDR3: CASRRSPMAGWIRNTGAQYF
DNA: TGTGCCAGCAGACGATCCCCTATGGCGGGGTGGATTAGGAACACCGGGGCGCAGTATTTT
D: .
J: TRBJ2-3
size: few
V: TRBV6-1

CDR3: CAGGGGKDAQYF
DNA: TGTGCCGGGGGGGGGGGGAAAGATGCGCAGTATTTC
D: TRBD2
J: TRBJ2-3
size: .
V: TRBV10-3

CDR3: CASKAGRDVTQYF
DNA: TGCGCCAGCAAGGCTGGGCGTGACGTTACGCAGTATTTC
D: .
J: TRBJ2-3
size: .
V: TRBV10-1

CDR3: CASSDLAGSFYEQYF
DNA: TGTGCCAGCAGTGATCTAGCGGGATCTTTCTACGAGCAGTACTTC
D: TRBD2
J: TRBJ2-7
size: few
V: TRBV6-1

CDR3: CASSFLGTRVSGEQFF
DNA: TGTGCCAGCAGTTTTTTGGGGACTAGGGTCTCGGGTGAGCAGTTCTTC
D: TRBD2
J: TRBJ2-1
size: .
V: TRBV12-3/TRBV12-4

CDR3: CASSLDRRNTGELFF
DNA: TGTGCCAGCAGCTTAGATCGCAGGAACACCGGGGAGCTGTTTTTT
D: .
J: TRBJ2-2
size: many
V: TRBV7-2

CDR3: CASSSMDTDTQYF
DNA: TGTGCCAGCAGTTCTATGGACACAGATACGCAGTATTTT
D: .
J: TRBJ2-3
size: many
V: TRBV11-2

CDR3: CASSFGSGSGEQYF
DNA: TGTGCCAGCAGTTTCGGTAGCGGGAGCGGGGAGCAGTATTTT
D: TRBD2
J: TRBJ2-3
size: .
V: TRBV27

CDR3: CASRTGTAGTSGNPETQYF
DNA: TGCGCCAGCAGGACCGGGACGGCCGGGACTAGCGGGAACCCAGAGACGCAGTATTTC
D: TRBD2
J: TRBJ2-3
size: .
V: TRBV10-2

CDR3: CASTQGDGETQYF
DNA: TGTGCCAGCACCCAGGGTGACGGAGAGACCCAGTACTTC
D: .
J: TRBJ2-5
size: .
V: TRBV11-3

CDR3: CASGLQSGITEEQFF
DNA: TGTGCCAGCGGACTCCAGTCCGGGATCACCGAGGAGCAGTTTTTT
D: .
J: TRBJ2-2
size: .
V: TRBV6-4

CDR3: CASSEGTPRRTEAFF
DNA: TGTGCCAGCAGTGAAGGAACACCGAGGCGCACTGAAGCTTTCTTT
D: .
J: TRBJ1-1
size: many
V: TRBV6-1

CDR3: CASTKTGTGGPRINNEQFF
DNA: TGTGCCAGCACGAAAACCGGGACAGGGGGCCCCCGGATAAACAATGAGCAGTTCTTC
D: TRBD1
J: TRBJ2-1
size: .
V: TRBV6-1

CDR3: CASSLTSDGAKNIQYF
DNA: TGTGCCAGCAGCTTGACTAGCGATGGGGCCAAAAACATTCAGTACTTC
D: TRBD2
J: TRBJ2-4
size: few
V: TRBV6-5

CDR3: CASSLGLVTDEQFF
DNA: TGTGCCAGCAGTTTGGGACTAGTTACCGATGAGCAGTTCTTC
D: TRBD2
J: TRBJ2-1
size: .
V: TRBV6-5

CDR3: CASSSAFGNEQYF
DNA: TGTGCCAGCAGCTCCGCTTTTGGGAACGAGCAGTACTTC
D: .
J: TRBJ2-7
size: .
V: TRBV7-2

CDR3: CASSEVAGYDNEQFF
DNA: TGCGCCAGCAGTGAGGTAGCGGGATACGACAATGAGCAGTTCTTC
D: TRBD2
J: TRBJ2-1
size: medium-sized
V: TRBV10-1

CDR3: CALSLQSGSTETQYF
DNA: TGTGCCCTCAGCCTCCAGTCCGGGAGCACAGAGACGCAGTATTTT
D: .
J: TRBJ2-3
size: .
V: TRBV10-3

CDR3: CASSKPATGGYLNEQFF
DNA: TGTGCCAGCAGTAAACCAGCAACGGGAGGGTACCTCAATGAGCAGTTCTTC
D: TRBD2
J: TRBJ2-1
size: .
V: TRBV6-1

CDR3: CASSYTTGTNEKLFF
DNA: TGTGCCAGCAGTTACACAACAGGAACTAATGAAAAACTGTTTTTT
D: .
J: TRBJ1-4
size: many
V: TRBV6-5

CDR3: CATRVRAKDMQYF
DNA: TGTGCCACGCGGGTGAGAGCCAAAGATATGCAGTACTTC
D: .
J: TRBJ2-4
size: .
V: TRBV27

CDR3: CASSRRADSDTQYF
DNA: TGTGCCAGCAGTCGGAGGGCCGACTCAGATACGCAGTATTTT
D: .
J: TRBJ2-3
size: few
V: TRBV12-3/TRBV12-4

CDR3: CASSSYRGTDTGELFF
DNA: TGTGCCAGCAGTTCGTACAGGGGGACGGACACCGGGGAGCTGTTTTTT
D: TRBD1
J: TRBJ2-2
size: .
V: TRBV28

CDR3: CASSLPHKGNEKLFF
DNA: TGTGCCAGCAGTTTACCCCACAAGGGAAATGAAAAACTGTTTTTT
D: .
J: TRBJ1-4
size: .
V: TRBV27

CDR3: CASRHRASEQDIQYF
DNA: TGTGCCAGCAGGCACAGGGCTAGCGAGCAAGACATCCAGTACTTC
D: .
J: TRBJ2-4
size: .
V: TRBV6-1

CDR3: CASMAGSYNEQFF
DNA: TGCGCCAGCATGGCTGGCTCCTACAATGAGCAGTTCTTC
D: .
J: TRBJ2-1
size: large
V: TRBV10-2

CDR3: CASSPGRLARDQDTQYF
DNA: TGTGCCAGCAGTCCGGGGCGACTAGCTCGTGACCAAGATACGCAGTACTTC
D: TRBD2
J: TRBJ2-7
size: .
V: TRBV27

CDR3: CASSFRFGQGSGEQFF
DNA: TGTGCCAGCAGTTTCAGATTCGGACAGGGTAGTGGTGAGCAGTTCTTC
D: TRBD1
J: TRBJ2-1
size: few
V: TRBV27

CDR3: CASSPSRLSSGRGFNEQFF
DNA: TGTGCCAGCAGTCCTTCTCGTCTGTCTAGCGGGAGGGGTTTCAATGAGCAGTTCTTC
D: TRBD2
J: TRBJ2-1
size: .
V: TRBV25-1

CDR3: CASSSIQGNEQFF
DNA: TGTGCCAGCAGCTCCATCCAGGGTAATGAGCAGTTCTTC
D: .
J: TRBJ2-1
size: medium-sized
V: TRBV7-2

CDR3: CANEITGFEQFF
DNA: TGCGCCAACGAAATTACAGGGTTTGAGCAGTTCTTC
D: .
J: TRBJ2-1
size: .
V: TRBV10-1

CDR3: CASSQEDTNSYEQYF
DNA: TGCGCCAGCAGCCAAGAAGATACTAACTCCTACGAGCAGTACTTC
D: .
J: TRBJ2-7
size: .
V: TRBV4-1

CDR3: CALRLQSVIPEAQYF
DNA: TGTGCCCTGAGACTCCAGTCCGTGATCCCAGAGGCGCAGTATTTT
D: .
J: TRBJ2-3
size: once
V: TRBV10-3

CDR3: CASSIGQSTDTQYF
DNA: TGTGCCAGCAGTATTGGACAGAGCACAGATACGCAGTATTTT
D: .
J: TRBJ2-3
size: few
V: TRBV6-1